The clone carrying this T cell receptor (beta chain) has only a few counts. Individually, cDNA molecules had unique molecular identifiers attached to them. TCRdb redid the calling of the 5' RACE reads with MiXCR, one entry per CDR3 protein. The sample lists 59,000 or so distinct CDR3 sequences; around 12% were seen once. These data are taken from a study of early T cells in non-severe SARS-CoV-2 infection. The sequence was obtained from an adult who was a healthcare worker with PCR-confirmed SARS-CoV-2 infection or an uninfected control (not recorded which). This specimen consisted of whole blood, obtained at baseline.

The CDR3 loop is CASSPGYYEQYF. In nucleotides, the CDR3 is TGTGCCAGCAGCCCCGGGTACTACGAGCAGTACTTC. The rearrangement links TRBV11-2 to TRBJ2-7; no definite D call. With 5 bases removed from V and 3 bases from J, the gap between germline ends came to 8 bases. The germline CDR1 and CDR2 sequences are SGHAT and FQNNGV. This CDR3 spans 12 amino acids. The complete variable domain, with remaining parts taken from reference TRBV11-2 and TRBJ2-7, reads EAGVAQSPRYKIIEKRQSVAFWCNPISGHATLYWYQQILGQGPKLLIQFQNNGVVDDSQLPKDRFSAERLKGVDSTLKIQPAKLEDSAVYLCASSPGYYEQYFGPGTRLTVT.